This T cell receptor (beta chain) was documented in a study of blood T cell repertoires in COVID-19. About the research overall: Samples of COVID-19 (acute and convalescent) were obtained from the United States, Italy and Spain. Sources were T cells, B-cell-depleted T cells, or PBMCs; the material itself was cDNA or gDNA.

In this sample, this clone turned up once. Within the sample, other DNA sequences also encode this same CDR3. Authors' methods: Estimation of nucleated cell counts was performed using reference gene primer amplification. The protocol was immunoSEQ multiplex PCR, while the TCRdb copy is restricted to in-frame clones and leaves out a portion. V and J calls and clone size are given by that table; D and trimming were obtained from the DNA. The table shows around 250,000 clones, with roughly 84% occurring only once. Germline V lookup: CDR1 SGHNT, CDR2 YYREEE (reference sequence). The V gene end was trimmed by 4 bases and the J gene end by 1 base; junction bases not matched to a gene: 5. The CDR3 is 14 residues long.

The V and J genes are TRBV5-4 and TRBJ2-7, with TRBD1 matching 7 bases. The sample consisted of peripheral blood. This receptor was obtained from a middle-aged woman who had recovered from COVID-19. The CDR3 DNA sequence: TGTGCCAGCAGCCCTACAGGGGTATCCTACGAGCAGTACTTC. Protein: CASSPTGVSYEQYF.